This passage covers 18 T cell receptor beta chains from one sample sequenced in a study of regulatory T cells in long-lasting Graves disease. Time point: newly diagnosed GD, antithyroid drugs for less than 3 months. The TCR library was made from RNA extracted from PBMCs. Combining iRepertoire HTBI primers with Arm-PCR of CDR3 regions, the authors built TCR beta libraries. TCRdb passed the multiplex PCR reads through MiXCR, listing each CDR3 protein once. The profile shows hundreds of thousands of distinct CDR3 sequences, 15% to 20% of them singletons. This sample was also put to use in a study of T cells in Graves' hyperthyroidism and ophthalmopathy.

The source material was peripheral blood mononuclear cells (PBMCs), sampled at new diagnosis, from a patient treated with antithyroid drugs. All receptors derive from a woman aged 30 to 39 with Graves disease.

Notes on this clonotype: This may be a read error: a much more frequent sequence differs by one nucleotide. The chain combines TRBV5-6 with TRBJ2-5; TRBD2 matches 9 bases. This CDR3 contains 16 residues. The germline CDR1 and CDR2 sequences are SGHDT and YYEEEE. The CDR3 reads CASSGEREAVDNELFF. CDR3 in DNA: TGTGCCAGCAGCGGGGAGCGGGAGGCGGTTGACAATGAGCTGTTCTTC.

The chain employs TRBV14 and TRBJ2-3, with D tentatively TRBD2 (6 bases). CDR3 length: 16 amino acids. The V end lost 4 bases, the J end lost 0 bases, and 14 bases lay between the germline ends. CDR1 is SGHDN and CDR2 is FVKESK in the germline V gene. The CDR3 here is CASSLIAGTSTDTQYF. CDR3 in DNA: TGTGCCAGCAGCCTCATCGCGGGAACTAGCACAGATACGCAGTATTTT.

This clonotype was detected many times. The chain uses TRBV27 and TRBJ2-1; 11 nucleotides align to TRBD1. CDR3 size: 15 residues. Germline V gene data show CDR1 as MNHEY and CDR2 as SMNVEV (reference sequence). Losses at the gene ends were 6 bases for V and 5 bases for J; bases not matched to a gene: 6. The CDR3 nucleotides read TGTGCCAGCAGGACGGACAGGGGGCACCACAATGAGCAGTTCTTC. Residues: CASRTDRGHHNEQFF.

Points on this clonotype: The junction departs from the called germline gene at one end, perhaps through a read error. The V and J genes are TRBV6-1 and TRBJ2-2, with D possibly matching TRBD1 (6 bases). CDR3 size: 15 residues. Germline CDR1 MNHNS, CDR2 SASEGT. The CDR3 nucleotides are TGTGCCAGCAGTCCCCAAGCCGGGGACACCGAGGAGCTGTTTTTT. Protein sequence: CASSPQAGDTEELFF.

Many counts were recorded for this clonotype. This chain connects TRBV20-1 to TRBJ2-5; TRBD2 might be the D (6 bases). V gave up 5 bases and J gave up 5 bases, with 6 bases separating them. The V gene's germline CDR1 is DFQATT and CDR2 SNEGSKA (reference sequence). This CDR3 comprises 10 residues. The CDR3 nucleotides read TGCAGTGCTGGGGGGGAGACCCAGTACTTC. It yields the protein CSAGGETQYF.

This clonotype was detected ten times or more. The chain recombines TRBV6-2 or TRBV6-3 with TRBJ2-3; possible D gene TRBD2, 6 bases. Germline assignment: CDR1 MNHEY and CDR2 SVGEGT. This CDR3 has 16 amino acids. Trimming removed 0 bases from V and 0 bases from J, with 10 bases in between. The CDR3 sequence: CASSYSGAGSTDTQYF. The DNA for the CDR3 is TGTGCCAGCAGTTACTCGGGAGCGGGTAGCACAGATACGCAGTATTTT.

This clonotype occurred many times. The CDR3 nucleotides are TGTGCCAGCAGCCAGCCTTATGAGGCGGGAGCATGGGAGACCCAGTACTTC. Its protein is CASSQPYEAGAWETQYF. This chain joins TRBV3-1 and TRBJ2-5; 7 positions match TRBD2. Per the germline V gene, CDR1 is LGHDT and CDR2 is YNNKEL (reference sequence). With 3 bases clipped from V and 5 bases from J, the junction kept 15 bases outside the gene matches. The CDR3 is 17 amino acids.

Many counts were recorded for this clonotype. The V gene is TRBV20-1, the J gene TRBJ2-7, with D perhaps being TRBD1 or TRBD2 (5 bases each). This CDR3 is 17 amino acids long. CDR1 DFQATT and CDR2 SNEGSKA come from the germline V gene (reference sequence). The germline V and J ends were trimmed by 1 base and 4 bases, with 23 bases remaining between them. In DNA form, the CDR3 reads TGCAGTGCTAGAGGACCAGGGCTTGTGTCTAGCCCGTACGAGCAGTACTTC. Protein product: CSARGPGLVSSPYEQYF.

This clonotype was observed at least ten times. The chain employs TRBV29-1 and TRBJ2-3; the match to TRBD2 covers 7 bases. CDR1 and CDR2 from the germline V gene are SQVTM and ANQGSEA. J gave up 2 bases and V 7 bases, and 9 bases lay outside the gene matches. This CDR3 spans 14 amino acids. CDR3 region: CSAGGGQITDTQYF. The CDR3 DNA reads TGCAGCGCGGGAGGAGGGCAAATCACAGATACGCAGTATTTT.

This clonotype was counted a few times. This chain connects TRBV20-1 to TRBJ2-7; 11 bases line up with TRBD1. V dropped 0 bases and J dropped 6; count of bases not matched to a gene: 7. The CDR3 runs to 15 residues. In germline, CDR1 is DFQATT, CDR2 SNEGSKA (reference sequence). This CDR3 is CSAREPGTGGSEQYF. The CDR3 DNA reads as TGCAGTGCTAGAGAGCCCGGGACAGGGGGTAGCGAGCAGTACTTC.

This clonotype was detected many times. The V call is TRBV28, the J call TRBJ2-1, with 8 positions matching TRBD2. Germline assignment: CDR1 MDHEN and CDR2 SYDVKM. The CDR3 is made up of 15 amino acids. The V gene end was trimmed by 6 bases and the J gene end by 0 bases; junction bases not matched to a gene: 4. The CDR3 sequence is CASSRTSPSYNEQFF. CDR3 in DNA: TGTGCCAGCAGCCGGACTAGCCCCTCCTACAATGAGCAGTTCTTC.

This rearrangement joins TRBV6-4 to TRBJ1-1; no clear D gene. Between the trimmed V and J ends, which lost 2 bases and 7 bases, there was a span of 14 bases. Germline V lookup: CDR1 MRHNA, CDR2 SNTAGT. The CDR3 contains 14 residues. For the CDR3, the DNA is TGTGCCAGCAGTGACCCTTTATTCGACGGTGAAGCTTTCTTT. Protein sequence: CASSDPLFDGEAFF.

This chain links TRBV30 with TRBJ2-1; D remains unclear. The J call may be mistaken, given a closer DNA end match to TRBJ2-5. The CDR3 spans 13 residues. The V gene's germline CDR1 is GTSNPN and CDR2 SVGIG (reference sequence). Here the CDR3 DNA reads TGTGCCTGGAGTGTTCTTGGGTGGGAGACCCAGTACTTC. The encoded protein is CAWSVLGWETQYF.

Turning to this clonotype: Given a much more abundant clone one base away, this may be a read error. This chain uses TRBV12-3 or TRBV12-4 with TRBJ2-5; no clear D. The CDR3 loop spans 14 amino acids. Between the trimmed V and J ends, which lost 5 bases and 4 bases, there was a span of 14 bases. DNA for the CDR3: TGTGCCAGCAGTCACATCAGACACCGAGAGACCCAGTACTTC. It translates to CASSHIRHRETQYF.

In DNA, the CDR3 is TGTGCCAGCTCACTTCGGAATGGCTACACCTTC. Translated, it gives CASSLRNGYTF. The J gene is TRBJ1-2, the V gene TRBV18, with no clear D. This CDR3 is built from 11 residues. The V gene lost 4 bases and the J gene lost 6 bases, with 6 bases spanning the gap. CDR1 and CDR2 from the germline V gene are KGHSH and LQKENI.

This clonotype was seen ten or more times. The chain has TRBV12-3 or TRBV12-4 and TRBJ2-7; D gene unclear. The CDR3 length is 12 residues. The germline V and J ends were trimmed by 4 bases and 6 bases, with 10 bases remaining between them. CDR3 nucleotide sequence: TGTGCCAGCAGTTCAGGCGTATTCGAGCAGTACTTC. The encoded protein is CASSSGVFEQYF.

V usage is TRBV20-1 and J usage is TRBJ2-1, with D tentatively TRBD2 (6 bases). The CDR3 sequence is 14 residues long. Trimming stripped 6 bases from V and 7 bases from J, with 19 bases between. CDR1 and CDR2 (germline): DFQATT, SNEGSKA (reference sequence). DNA of the CDR3: TGCAGTGCCCCAGAGGCGGGAAGAGGGAATGAGCAGTTCTTC. Its translation: CSAPEAGRGNEQFF.

This clonotype was counted between two and nine times. This chain joins TRBV20-1 and TRBJ2-1; the match to TRBD2 covers 7 bases. The CDR3 has 14 residues. The germline CDR1 and CDR2 sequences are DFQATT and SNEGSKA (reference sequence). Trimming cost V 3 bases and J 6 bases; bases outside gene matches: 8. This CDR3 reads CSASSGEWVNEQFF. The CDR3 DNA reads as TGCAGTGCTAGCAGCGGGGAGTGGGTCAATGAGCAGTTCTTC.